This T cell receptor beta chain was sequenced for a study of memory B cells and T cells in multiple sclerosis. Study conclusions and caveats: Shared clonotype counts depended on differing compartment clone-set sizes and were normalized.

Details on this clone: Antigen specificity is unknown.

Separate sequencing covered autoproliferating (CFSE-dim) and non-proliferating (CFSE-high) T cells from stimulus-free culture. About 50 million CFSE-labeled PBMCs were cultured 7 to 8 days unstimulated, then replicate wells were pooled. The PBMCs received 0.45 to 0.55 uM CFSE and serum-free culture with no added stimuli. V was trimmed by 5 bases and J by 5 bases, leaving 15 bases between them. This CDR3 contains 14 residues. Per the germline V gene, CDR1 is SGHVS and CDR2 is FQNEAQ. Clones were read by immunoSEQ multiplex PCR, and TCRdb kept only the in-frame ones, dropping some. The sample comprises about 32,000 clones, roughly 82% of which are singletons, and roughly 2.5% rests with the top ten.

The V gene is TRBV7-8, the J gene TRBJ1-1; unclear D gene. Source material: PBMCs from blood kept in culture. The receptor's source is a human donor with multiple sclerosis. The CDR3 region is CASSPTHAITEAFF. CDR3 nucleotide sequence: TGTGCCAGCAGCCCGACCCATGCGATTACTGAAGCTTTCTTT.